This paragraph reports one T cell receptor beta chain. What antigen it recognizes has not been identified. Base qualities are not at hand, and no much larger clone is one base apart. The cohort consisted of hundreds of healthy bone marrow donors. At the time of sampling, all cohort members were nominally healthy, though unrecorded immune exposures were likely present. The donor was CMV seronegative and belonged to the group of over 300 seronegative cohort members. A peripheral blood sample was collected from each donor, and TCR beta sequencing was performed on peripheral blood mononuclear cells. The Qiagen DNeasy Blood Extraction Kit was used to extract genomic DNA from the blood cell samples. This sample was taken from a study of cytomegalovirus exposure and HLA in healthy donors (dated by TCRdb to the late 2010s). About the full investigation: According to an earlier analysis of a few hundred of the donors, about 179 million T cells yielded 90 million to 140 million unique TCR beta sequences and 276 Gb of sequence data. An early release covering roughly 600 HLA-typed donors comprised 250 to 350 gigabases of sequencing data and around 80 million unique TCR sequences. Of the roughly 400 genotyped donors, approximately 82% fell in the genetic ancestry cluster associated with self-reported Caucasian donors. The study aimed to test whether signatures of past pathogen exposure could be identified by cataloging public T cell receptors. The study profiled the T cell repertoires of 500 to 800 subjects by immunosequencing and related them to cytomegalovirus serostatus. In addition to the first cohort of hundreds of subjects, a separate validation cohort of approximately 120 different subjects was used. The study combined high-throughput TCR immunosequencing, statistical association of individual TCRs with disease status, and machine learning to predict cytomegalovirus infection status. In a later analysis, previously published TCR beta repertoires from more than 500 donors were re-analyzed and high-resolution HLA genotyping was added so that TCR occurrence patterns could be studied. Rather than drawing on any new phenotypic data, the later analysis identified candidate immune exposures from TCR beta sequences and the way those sequences occurred across donors. An earlier analysis of several hundred of the donors applied high-throughput TCR beta sequencing to assess whether each TCR beta V gene segment acted as functional or pseudogenic. Donor age, sex, ethnicity and CMV serostatus were compiled together with the repertoire data. A later genetic analysis used genome-wide SNP genotypes for about 60% of the roughly 670 donors, treating that subset as a discovery cohort. Every repertoire in the discovery cohort had been generated on one and the same sequencing platform. HLA typing included class I and class II loci at four-digit resolution. The number of donors typed differed by locus, with about 620-630 for A, B, C, DRB1 and DQB1, roughly 520 for DQA1, under 610 for DPA1, and approximately 470 for DPB1. Several DR-DQ haplotypes were handled as single units for association and clustering because linkage in the cohort was strong. Among around 400 genotyped donors of the cohort, an average of around 250,000 unique TCR beta nucleotide sequences was sequenced per donor, of which about 19% were non-productive.

Libraries were prepared through the immunoSEQ multiplex PCR assay. For the multiplex PCR, a mixture combining 60 forward primers for TCR Vbeta segments and 13 reverse primers for TCR Jbeta segments was used. Amplification of the CDR3 region of rearranged TCR beta genes was performed with a multiplex PCR assay on genomic DNA. On the Illumina HiSeq System, the amplified TCR beta libraries were sequenced as 87-base-pair reads. Processing in the source paper ran as follows. A later analysis tallied roughly 80 million unique TCR beta chains across the approximately 670 repertoires, and some 12 million of those chains were shared by two or more donors. A nearest-neighbor algorithm error-corrected the raw reads and collapsed the reads into unique sequences, merging closely related sequences to remove PCR and sequencing errors. V, D and J gene segments were assigned by aligning CDR3 sequences to IMGT reference sequences. Each retained sequence needed at least a six-nucleotide match to both a V gene segment and a J gene segment. Rearrangements were classified as productive when the CDR3 lacked stop codons and remained in frame with V and J, and all other rearrangements were classified as non-productive. CDR3 was defined according to IMGT convention as the region running from the second conserved V-encoded cysteine to the conserved J-encoded phenylalanine. In an earlier analysis of roughly 580 of the donors, sequences lacking an unambiguous match to a single V gene segment were excluded. An earlier analysis of approximately 590 of the donors classified V segments as functional when productive rearrangements were above 56.7% and as segregating when the standard deviation between donors was above 5%. A statistical classification framework was built for diagnosing cytomegalovirus status from the catalog of TCR beta chain sequences. A later analysis assigned V and J genes by comparing TCR nucleotide sequences with IMGT/GENE-DB human TR gene sequences. Using the TCRdist pipeline, a later analysis assigned CDR3 sequences along with most-parsimonious VDJ recombination scenarios. In a later analysis, every TCR beta chain was defined by the combination of its CDR3 amino acid sequence and its V-gene family, and reads without a unique V-gene family were dropped. A later analysis removed 500 to 600 highly shared, low-generation-probability nucleotide sequences to deal with suspected cross-contamination and a sequencing artifact. A later analysis calculated a clonal expansion index for each public chain from normalized within-repertoire ranks of inferred template counts. In a later analysis, generation probabilities were computed using a VDJ recombination model fitted to out-of-frame rearrangements, and the results were checked against IGoR. In a later analysis, TCR-TCR, TCR-HLA and TCR-CMV co-occurrence was scored with hypergeometric tests, and a repertoire-size bias correction was applied to TCR pairs. To estimate false discovery rates, a later analysis permuted the HLA or CMV assignments 20 times. In a later analysis, co-occurring TCRs were grouped using DBSCAN, with TCRdist sequence similarity added in when clustering inside HLA-allele-positive subsets. Co-occurrence clustering excluded repertoires with fewer than 30,000 or more than 120,000 public chains, plus five with anomalous nucleotide sharing. In TCRdb, the immuneACCESS table is reduced to in-frame sequences with V and J assigned. These tables do not hold every clone; where another copy was compared, an unresolved V gene accounts for under half, and the others remain unexplained. D and trimming were read from the DNA, whereas the V and J calls and clone size are those reported in that table. Within this sample are about 130,000 clones, with about 80% of them counted one time only. The top ten hold around 3% of the sample.

On the study overall, not on this receptor specifically: Roughly 17 rarely observed V segments, including chromosome 9 orphons, were excluded from the earlier analysis of approximately 500 of the donors because counts were too low. The only immune exposure information available for the cohort was CMV serostatus. The authors suggested that the approach could potentially be generalized to other disease states and immunological phenotypes. In the study, roughly 160 TCR beta chains were listed as associated with cytomegalovirus. In an earlier analysis of 587 of the donors, most TCR beta V segments appeared in productive rearrangements about 87% or about 30% of the time, broadly matching IMGT annotations. While some public TCRs were present in many individuals, most TCR sequences turned up only very rarely across donors. Roughly uniform sequencing depth across donors was assumed in presence/absence analyses, although this assumption may not hold. According to a later genetic analysis, donors in an Asian-associated ancestry cluster had fewer N-insertions in productive TCRs than the approximately 700-donor mean. In a later analysis, the rate of TCR association differed among HLA loci, with DRB1 alleles having the most associated TCRs and HLA-C alleles having the fewest. The classifier was reported to diagnose cytomegalovirus status with high specificity and sensitivity in both the original cohort and the validation cohort. Because HLA typing was missing for some donors at each locus, association tests included only the typed subset. A few of the identified cytomegalovirus-associated TCR beta chains were confirmed in vitro to be specific for cytomegalovirus antigens. A further reported finding was that TCR beta sequences accurately predicted the HLA-A and HLA-B alleles for most subjects in the first cohort. Only TCR beta chains were sequenced in this cohort, and the absence of alpha or paired-chain data limited detectable features. Linkage disequilibrium might explain the correlated functional status among segregating V segments, but an unknown experimental factor could not be ruled out. Most CMV-associated TCR beta chains appeared to be HLA-restricted in a later analysis, and the HLA associations seemed to be driven largely by CMV exposure. A later analysis found that HLA-associated TCR beta chains were more clonally expanded and had lower generation probabilities than equally common non-associated chains. At a false discovery rate of 0.05, a later analysis linked some 17,000 TCR beta sequences to specific HLA alleles. According to a later analysis, parvovirus B19, influenza, CMV and Epstein-Barr virus appeared linked to several top co-occurrence clusters. A cluster of highly shared sequence variants was judged likely to represent a technical artifact of the sequencing pipeline. In a later genetic analysis, a missense DCLRE1C variant was associated with V-gene and J-gene trimming of TCR beta chains, and the association was replicated in an independent cohort. Strong co-occurrence of HLA alleles, especially DR and DQ, made assigning TCR associations to individual alleles difficult.

The sample was PBMCs. The TCR was taken from a boy between 2 and 10 years old in good health and CMV-seronegative.

The CDR3 sequence is CASSVHRGLNTEAFF. The nucleotide sequence reads TGCGCCAGCAGCGTGCACAGGGGATTGAACACTGAAGCTTTCTTT. The chain is made from TRBV4-3 and TRBJ1-1; 7 central bases correspond to TRBD1. Trimming accounts for 5 bases at V and 0 bases at J, while the number of junction bases matched to no gene is 6. CDR1 and CDR2 (LGHNA, YSLEER) derive from the germline V gene. The CDR3 sequence holds 15 residues, the cysteine and phenylalanine included. Only the CDR3 region is kept as DNA, spanning 45 bases read in frame from base 1.